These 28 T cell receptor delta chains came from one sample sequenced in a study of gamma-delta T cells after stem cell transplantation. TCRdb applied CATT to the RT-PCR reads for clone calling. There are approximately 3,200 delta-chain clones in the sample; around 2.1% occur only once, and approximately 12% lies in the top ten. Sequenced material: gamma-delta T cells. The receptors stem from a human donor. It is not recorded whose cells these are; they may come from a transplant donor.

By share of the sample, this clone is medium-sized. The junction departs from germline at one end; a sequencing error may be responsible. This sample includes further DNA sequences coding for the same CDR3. The CDR3 sequence is CACEGLHFEGPDLYTDKLIF. In DNA form, the CDR3 reads TGTGCCTGTGAGGGCTTACACTTTGAGGGTCCAGACCTGTACACCGACAAACTCATCTTT. V usage is TRDV2 and J usage is TRDJ1, with no clear D. CDR1 and CDR2 from the germline V gene are GEAIGNYY and EKD. The CDR3 runs 20 residues.

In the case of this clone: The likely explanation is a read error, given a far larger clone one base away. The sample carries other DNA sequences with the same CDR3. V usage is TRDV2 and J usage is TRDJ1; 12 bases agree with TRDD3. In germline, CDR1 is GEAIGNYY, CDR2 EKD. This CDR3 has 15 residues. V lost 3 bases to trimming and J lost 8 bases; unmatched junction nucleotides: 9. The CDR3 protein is CACDALLGDTRKLIF. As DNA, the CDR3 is TGTGCCTGTGACGCCTTACTGGGGGATACCCGAAAACTCATCTTT.

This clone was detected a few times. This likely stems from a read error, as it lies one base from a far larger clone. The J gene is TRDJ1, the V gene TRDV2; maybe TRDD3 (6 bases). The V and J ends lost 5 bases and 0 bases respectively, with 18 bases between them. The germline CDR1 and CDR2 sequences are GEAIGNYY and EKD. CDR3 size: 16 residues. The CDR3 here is CACGGPLGKNTDKLIF. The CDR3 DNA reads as TGTGCCTGTGGCGGCCCACTGGGAAAAAACACCGATAAACTCATCTTT.

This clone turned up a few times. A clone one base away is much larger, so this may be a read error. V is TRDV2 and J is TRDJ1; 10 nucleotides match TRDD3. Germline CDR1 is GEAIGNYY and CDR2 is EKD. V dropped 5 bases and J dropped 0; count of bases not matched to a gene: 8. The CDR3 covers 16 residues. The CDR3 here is CACGALTGGYTDKLIF. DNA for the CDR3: TGTGCCTGTGGCGCACTTACTGGGGGATACACCGATAAACTCATCTTT.

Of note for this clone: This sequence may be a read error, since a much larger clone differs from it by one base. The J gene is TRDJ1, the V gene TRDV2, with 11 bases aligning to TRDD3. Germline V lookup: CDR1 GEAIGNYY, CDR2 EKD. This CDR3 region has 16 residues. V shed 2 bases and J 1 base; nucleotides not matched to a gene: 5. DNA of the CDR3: TGTGCCTGTGACAGCGTGGGGGATACGATCACCGATAAACTCATCTTT. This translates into CACDSVGDTITDKLIF.

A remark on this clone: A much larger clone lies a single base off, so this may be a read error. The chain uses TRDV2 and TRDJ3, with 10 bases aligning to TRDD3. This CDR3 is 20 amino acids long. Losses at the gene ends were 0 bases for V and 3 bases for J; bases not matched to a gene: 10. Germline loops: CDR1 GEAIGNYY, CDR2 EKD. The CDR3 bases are TGTGCCTGTGACACCGTTTTAGCACTGGGGGATGGCTGGGACACCCGACAGATGTTTTTC. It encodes CACDTVLALGDGWDTRQMFF.

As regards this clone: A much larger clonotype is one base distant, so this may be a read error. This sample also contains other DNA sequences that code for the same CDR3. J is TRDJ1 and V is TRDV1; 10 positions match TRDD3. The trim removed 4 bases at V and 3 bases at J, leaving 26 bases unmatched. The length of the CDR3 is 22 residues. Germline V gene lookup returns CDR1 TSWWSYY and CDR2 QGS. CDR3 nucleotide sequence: TGTGCTCTTGGGGCCCTTCGCCTCCTTCCTTTTTTATTACTGGGGGATCCCGATAAACTCATCTTT. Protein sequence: CALGALRLLPFLLLGDPDKLIF.

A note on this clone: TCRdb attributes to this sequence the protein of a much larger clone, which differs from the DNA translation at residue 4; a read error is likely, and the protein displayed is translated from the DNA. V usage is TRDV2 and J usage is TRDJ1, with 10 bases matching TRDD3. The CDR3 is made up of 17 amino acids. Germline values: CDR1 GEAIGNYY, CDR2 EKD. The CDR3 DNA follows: TGTGCCTGTGGCACCCTGAGGGGGATACGCGAATCCGATAAACTCATCTTT. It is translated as CACGTLRGIRESDKLIF.

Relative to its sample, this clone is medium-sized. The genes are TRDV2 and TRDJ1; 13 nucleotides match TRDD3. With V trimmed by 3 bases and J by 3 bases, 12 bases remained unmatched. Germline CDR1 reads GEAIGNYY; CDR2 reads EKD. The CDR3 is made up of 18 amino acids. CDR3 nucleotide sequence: TGTGCCTGTGACTCTCTACTGGGGGATACGGGTACGTCCGATAAACTCATCTTT. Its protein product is CACDSLLGDTGTSDKLIF.

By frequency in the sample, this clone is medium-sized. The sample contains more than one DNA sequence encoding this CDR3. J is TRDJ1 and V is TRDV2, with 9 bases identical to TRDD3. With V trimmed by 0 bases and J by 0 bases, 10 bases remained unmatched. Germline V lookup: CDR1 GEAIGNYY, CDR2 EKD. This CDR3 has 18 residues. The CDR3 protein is CACDTVSLGDSYTDKLIF. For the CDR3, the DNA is TGTGCCTGTGACACCGTTTCCCTGGGGGATTCCTACACCGATAAACTCATCTTT.

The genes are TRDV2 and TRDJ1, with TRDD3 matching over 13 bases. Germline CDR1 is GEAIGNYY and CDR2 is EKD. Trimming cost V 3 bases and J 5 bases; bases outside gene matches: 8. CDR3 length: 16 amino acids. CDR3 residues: CACDPVLGDTRDKLIF. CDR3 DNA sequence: TGTGCCTGTGACCCCGTACTGGGGGATACGCGGGATAAACTCATCTTT.

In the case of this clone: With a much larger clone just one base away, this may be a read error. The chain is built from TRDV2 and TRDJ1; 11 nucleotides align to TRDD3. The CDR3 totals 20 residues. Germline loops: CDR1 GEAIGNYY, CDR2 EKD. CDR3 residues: CARDTVPYLGDTGYTDKLIF. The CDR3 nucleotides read TGTGCCCGTGACACCGTTCCATATCTGGGGGATACAGGGTACACCGATAAACTCATCTTT.

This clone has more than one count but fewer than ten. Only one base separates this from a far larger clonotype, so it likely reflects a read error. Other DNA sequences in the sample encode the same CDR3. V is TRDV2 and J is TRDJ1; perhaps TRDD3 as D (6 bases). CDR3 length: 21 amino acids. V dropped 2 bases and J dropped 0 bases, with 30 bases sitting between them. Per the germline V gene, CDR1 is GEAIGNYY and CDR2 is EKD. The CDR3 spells CACDRVLGSPSFPSYTDKLIF. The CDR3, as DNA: TGTGCCTGTGACAGAGTACTGGGCTCTCCGTCGTTTCCCTCGTACACCGATAAACTCATCTTT.

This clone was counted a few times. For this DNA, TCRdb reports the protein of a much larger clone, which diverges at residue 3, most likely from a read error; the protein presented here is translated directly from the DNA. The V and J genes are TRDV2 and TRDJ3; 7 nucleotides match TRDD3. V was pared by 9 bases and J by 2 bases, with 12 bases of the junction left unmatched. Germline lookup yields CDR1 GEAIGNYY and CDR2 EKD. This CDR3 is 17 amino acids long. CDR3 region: CARVDIGDTWDTRQMFF. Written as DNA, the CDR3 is TGTGCCCGTGTGGACATAGGGGATACCTGGGACACCCGACAGATGTTTTTC.

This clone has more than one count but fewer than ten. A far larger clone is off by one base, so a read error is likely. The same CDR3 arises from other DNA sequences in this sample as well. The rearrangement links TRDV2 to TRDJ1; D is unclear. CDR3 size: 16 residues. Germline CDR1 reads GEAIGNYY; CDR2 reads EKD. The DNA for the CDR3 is TGTGCCTGTGACCCCTTGCAGGGGCCGTACACCGATAAACTCATTTTT. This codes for CACDPLQGPYTDKLIF.

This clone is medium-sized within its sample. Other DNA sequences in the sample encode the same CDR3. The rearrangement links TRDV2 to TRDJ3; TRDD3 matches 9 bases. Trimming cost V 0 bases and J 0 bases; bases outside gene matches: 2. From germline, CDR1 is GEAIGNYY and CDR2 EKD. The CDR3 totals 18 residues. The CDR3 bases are TGTGCCTGTGACACCGCTGGGGGATTCTCCTGGGACACCCGACAGATGTTTTTC. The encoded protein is CACDTAGGFSWDTRQMFF.

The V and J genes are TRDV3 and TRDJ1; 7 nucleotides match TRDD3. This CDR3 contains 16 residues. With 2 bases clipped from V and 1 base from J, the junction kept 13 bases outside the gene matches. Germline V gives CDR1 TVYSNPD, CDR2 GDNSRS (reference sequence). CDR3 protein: CAFAPFSGGTTDKLIF. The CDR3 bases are TGTGCCTTTGCCCCCTTTAGTGGGGGAACCACCGATAAACTCATCTTT.

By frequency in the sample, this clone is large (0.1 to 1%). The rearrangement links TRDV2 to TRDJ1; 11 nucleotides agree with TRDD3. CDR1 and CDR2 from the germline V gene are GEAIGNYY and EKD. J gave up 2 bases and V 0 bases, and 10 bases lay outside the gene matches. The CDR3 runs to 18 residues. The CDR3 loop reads CACDTVGLGDTSTDKLIF. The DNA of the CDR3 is TGTGCCTGTGACACCGTAGGGCTGGGGGATACTTCGACCGATAAACTCATCTTT.

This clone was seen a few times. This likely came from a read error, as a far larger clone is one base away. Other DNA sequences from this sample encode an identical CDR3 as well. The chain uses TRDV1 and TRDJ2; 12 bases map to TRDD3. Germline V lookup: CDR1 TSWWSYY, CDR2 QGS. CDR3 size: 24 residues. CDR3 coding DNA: TGTGCTCTTGGGCCCCGAGGGACACTGACCTCTCATTACTGGGGGATACTTCTGACAGCACAACTATTCTTT. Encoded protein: CALGPRGTLTSHYWGILLTAQLFF.

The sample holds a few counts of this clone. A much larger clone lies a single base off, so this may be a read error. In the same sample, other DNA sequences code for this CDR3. The CDR3 region has the DNA TGTGCCTGTGACACCGTGTCAAGGGGGATACCTTCGCGTCAAGAGACAGCACAACTCTTCTTT. Amino acid sequence: CACDTVSRGIPSRQETAQLFF. The rearrangement links TRDV2 to TRDJ2; 9 bases are a match to TRDD3. Germline CDR1 is GEAIGNYY and CDR2 is EKD. The V segment lost 0 bases and the J segment 4 bases; nucleotides outside the gene matches: 20. The CDR3 has 21 residues.

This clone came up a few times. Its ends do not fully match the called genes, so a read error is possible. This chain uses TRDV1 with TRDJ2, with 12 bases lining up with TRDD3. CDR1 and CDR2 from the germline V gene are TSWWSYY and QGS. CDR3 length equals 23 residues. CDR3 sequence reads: CALGELSLAPGDWGILLTAQLFF. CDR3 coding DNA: TGTGCTCTTGGGGAACTGAGTCTGGCCCCCGGGGACTGGGGGATACTTCTGACAGCACAACTATTCTTT.

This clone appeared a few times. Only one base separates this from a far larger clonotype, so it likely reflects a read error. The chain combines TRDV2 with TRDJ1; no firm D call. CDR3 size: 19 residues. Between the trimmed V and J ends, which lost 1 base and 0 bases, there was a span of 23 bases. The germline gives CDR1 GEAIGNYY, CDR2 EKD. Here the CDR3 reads CACDTVTNGVEAYTDKLIF. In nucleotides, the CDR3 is TGTGCCTGTGACACGGTAACGAATGGTGTGGAGGCGTACACCGATAAACTCATCTTT.

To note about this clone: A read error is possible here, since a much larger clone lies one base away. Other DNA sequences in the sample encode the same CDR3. As DNA, the CDR3 is TGTGCCTGTGACGGTACTGGGCGTCCCACCGATAAACTCATCTTT. This translates into CACDGTGRPTDKLIF. The rearrangement joins TRDV2 to TRDJ1, with D possibly being TRDD3 (6 bases). Germline V gene sequence: CDR1 GEAIGNYY, CDR2 EKD. This CDR3 has 15 amino acids. Trimming pared 3 bases from V and 1 base from J, leaving 14 bases between.

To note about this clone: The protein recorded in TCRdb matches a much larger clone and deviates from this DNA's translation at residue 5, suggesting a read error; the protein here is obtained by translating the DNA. Written as DNA, the CDR3 is TGTGCTCTTGGGAACAGTACCAAGGGCGGGGAGTACACCGATAAACTCATCTTT. Encoded protein: CALGNSTKGGEYTDKLIF. This sequence joins TRDV1 and TRDJ1; possibly TRDD3 for D (5 bases). In germline, CDR1 is TSWWSYY, CDR2 QGS. V gave up 5 bases and J gave up 0 bases, with 22 bases separating them. The CDR3 has 18 amino acids.

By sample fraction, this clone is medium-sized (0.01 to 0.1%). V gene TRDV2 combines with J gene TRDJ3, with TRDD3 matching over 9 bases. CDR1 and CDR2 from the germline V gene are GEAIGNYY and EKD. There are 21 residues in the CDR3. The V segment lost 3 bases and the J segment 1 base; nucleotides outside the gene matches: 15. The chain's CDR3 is CACDLTGGELIGSWDTRQMFF. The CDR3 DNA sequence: TGTGCCTGTGACCTCACTGGGGGAGAGTTGATTGGATCCTGGGACACCCGACAGATGTTTTTC.

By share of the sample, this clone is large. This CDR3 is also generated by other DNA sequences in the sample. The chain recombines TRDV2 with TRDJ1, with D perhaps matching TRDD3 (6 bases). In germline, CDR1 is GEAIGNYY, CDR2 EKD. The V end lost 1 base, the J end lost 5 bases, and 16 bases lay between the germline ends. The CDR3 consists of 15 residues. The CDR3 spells CACDTLGTKMDKLIF. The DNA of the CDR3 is TGTGCCTGTGACACGCTGGGGACCAAGATGGATAAACTCATCTTT.

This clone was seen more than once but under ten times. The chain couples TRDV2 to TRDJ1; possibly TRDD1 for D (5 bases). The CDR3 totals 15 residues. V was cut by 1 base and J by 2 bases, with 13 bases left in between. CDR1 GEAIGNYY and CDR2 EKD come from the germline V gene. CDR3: CACDTIVRPTDKLIF. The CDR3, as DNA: TGTGCCTGTGACACTATAGTCCGGCCAACCGATAAACTCATCTTT.

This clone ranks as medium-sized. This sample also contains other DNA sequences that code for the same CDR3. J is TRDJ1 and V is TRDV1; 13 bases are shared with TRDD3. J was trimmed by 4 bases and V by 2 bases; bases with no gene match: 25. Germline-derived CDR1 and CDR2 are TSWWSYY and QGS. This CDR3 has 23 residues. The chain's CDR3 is CALGETSSLYWGIRTRGSDKLIF. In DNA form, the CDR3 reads TGTGCTCTTGGGGAAACATCCTCCCTATACTGGGGGATACGCACACGGGGTAGCGATAAACTCATCTTT.